In its sample, the clone carrying this T cell receptor (beta chain) was seen a few times. Its specificity is unknown. This sample includes further DNA sequences coding for the same CDR3. TCRdb's table, derived via immunoSEQ multiplex PCR, lists solely in-frame clones and lacks some. The table lists roughly 56,000 clones, approximately 86% of them singletons, with roughly 4% in the top ten. The entry originates in a study of OX40 agonist ivuxolimab in advanced cancers. At baseline, cycle 4 day 1, and cycle 7 day 1, blood was sampled. Germline CDR1 and CDR2: MNHEY and SMNVEV (reference sequence). The CDR3 loop spans 17 amino acids. V was cut by 0 bases and J by 7 bases, with 19 bases left in between. Regarding the study as a whole: In general, CD8+ T cells held more expanded clones than CD4+ did, on average.

Sequenced material: CD4+ or CD8+ T cells sorted from blood, taken in a trial of the OX40 agonist ivuxolimab. V gene TRBV27 combines with J gene TRBJ1-5; possibly TRBD1 for D (6 bases). This TCR came from an adult with an advanced solid tumor such as melanoma, head and neck, liver or kidney cancer. The CDR3 DNA reads TGTGCCAGCAGTTTATCGTTTGGGCAGGGGAGTTCCCAGCCCCAGCATTTT. It translates to CASSLSFGQGSSQPQHF.